This TCR beta chain was obtained from a study of cytomegalovirus exposure and HLA in healthy donors listed by TCRdb under 2017. About the study as a whole: An earlier analysis of several hundred of the donors reported about 250 Gb of sequence data and roughly 100 million unique TCR beta sequences from about 179 million T cells. Typing coverage varied by locus: about 620-630 donors for A, B, C, DRB1 and DQB1; 522 for DQA1; 606 for DPA1; approximately 490 for DPB1. A later analysis re-examined previously published TCR beta repertoires from 610 or so donors and added high-resolution HLA genotyping to investigate patterns of TCR occurrence. Of the roughly 400 genotyped donors, 65% to 90% fell in the genetic ancestry cluster associated with self-reported Caucasian donors. A later genetic analysis took genome-wide SNP genotypes for about three fifths of the roughly 700 donors and used that subset as a discovery cohort. Besides the first cohort of hundreds of subjects, a separate validation cohort made up of roughly 130 different subjects was used. Among around 400 genotyped donors of the cohort, an average of around 220,000 unique TCR beta nucleotide sequences was sequenced per donor, of which 15% to 20% were non-productive. The study aimed to test whether cataloging public T cell receptors could reveal signatures of past pathogen exposure. HLA typing included class I and class II loci at four-digit resolution. All discovery cohort repertoires had been generated on a single sequencing platform. To predict cytomegalovirus infection status, the study brought together high-throughput TCR immunosequencing, statistical association of individual TCRs with disease status, and machine learning. An early release that covered about 600 HLA-typed donors contained 250 to 350 gigabases of sequencing data and around 80 million unique TCR sequences. The study profiled the T cell repertoires of about 720 subjects by immunosequencing and related them to cytomegalovirus serostatus. Donor age, sex, ethnicity and CMV serostatus were compiled together with the repertoire data. In the later analysis, no new phenotypic data were used to find candidate immune exposures; instead, reliance was placed on TCR beta sequences and their occurrence across donors. An earlier analysis of fewer than 750 of the donors used high-throughput TCR beta sequencing to judge whether each TCR beta V gene segment behaved as functional or pseudogenic. Because of strong linkage in the cohort, roughly five DR-DQ haplotypes were treated as single units for association and clustering.

The sample holds a few counts of this clone. The antigen this receptor binds is unknown. The sample holds no much larger clone one base away, and base qualities are not on file. The cohort comprised around 700 healthy bone marrow donors. Cohort members were all nominally healthy when sampled, although unrecorded immune exposures were likely present. The donor tested CMV seronegative and was one of the 352 seronegative cohort members. A peripheral blood sample was provided by each donor, and peripheral blood mononuclear cells were used for TCR beta sequencing. Genomic DNA extraction from the blood cell samples was performed with the Qiagen DNeasy Blood Extraction Kit. Preparation of the library involved the immunoSEQ multiplex PCR assay. The multiplex PCR relied on a mix of 60 forward primers for TCR Vbeta segments and 13 reverse primers for TCR Jbeta segments. The CDR3 region of rearranged TCR beta genes was amplified from genomic DNA by a multiplex PCR assay. On the Illumina HiSeq System, the amplified TCR beta libraries were sequenced as 87-base-pair reads. On the study's bioinformatics: A later analysis counted tens of millions of unique TCR beta chains across the 700 or so repertoires, and around 9.9 million of these chains were shared by at least two donors. Raw reads were error-corrected and collapsed into unique sequences by a nearest-neighbor algorithm in which closely related sequences were merged to remove PCR and sequencing errors. To assign V, D and J gene segments, CDR3 sequences were aligned to IMGT reference sequences. For a sequence to be retained, at least a six-nucleotide match to both a V gene segment and a J gene segment was required. Rearrangements were classified as productive when the CDR3 lacked stop codons and remained in frame with V and J, and all other rearrangements were classified as non-productive. CDR3 was defined according to IMGT convention as the region running from the second conserved V-encoded cysteine to the conserved J-encoded phenylalanine. Sequences without an unambiguous match to a single V gene segment were excluded from the earlier analysis of a few hundred of the donors. An earlier analysis of almost 600 of the donors classified V segments as functional when productive rearrangements were above 56.7% and as segregating when the standard deviation between donors was above 5%. To diagnose cytomegalovirus status from the catalog of TCR beta chain sequences, a statistical classification framework was built. A later analysis assigned V and J genes by comparing TCR nucleotide sequences with IMGT/GENE-DB human TR gene sequences. The TCRdist pipeline was used in a later analysis to assign CDR3 sequences and most-parsimonious VDJ recombination scenarios. In a later analysis, every TCR beta chain was defined by the combination of its CDR3 amino acid sequence and its V-gene family, and reads without a unique V-gene family were dropped. To address suspected cross-contamination and a sequencing artifact, a later analysis removed several hundred highly shared, low-generation-probability nucleotide sequences. For each public chain, a later analysis derived a clonal expansion index from normalized ranks of inferred template counts within each repertoire. A later analysis computed generation probabilities with a VDJ recombination model fitted to out-of-frame rearrangements, and checked the results against IGoR. A later analysis scored TCR-TCR, TCR-HLA and TCR-CMV co-occurrence with hypergeometric tests, applying a repertoire-size bias correction to TCR pairs. False discovery rates were estimated in a later analysis by permuting HLA or CMV assignments 20 times. In a later analysis, co-occurring TCRs were grouped using DBSCAN, with TCRdist sequence similarity added in when clustering inside HLA-allele-positive subsets. For co-occurrence clustering, repertoires with fewer than 30,000 or more than 120,000 public chains were excluded, along with roughly 5 repertoires with anomalous nucleotide sharing. Not all clones reach the TCRdb copy of this immuneACCESS table, which keeps in-frame sequences only. Checked studies attribute under half of the gap to unresolved V genes and leave the rest unexplained. V, J and clone size are taken as reported in that table, and D and trimming were inferred from the DNA itself. This sample holds around 150,000 clones; nearly 80% were observed only once. The leading ten clones occupy approximately 14% of the sample.

V drops 4 bases and J drops 2 bases, leaving 15 bases in between. CDR1 and CDR2 were assigned from the germline V gene as SGHVS and FQNEAQ. From the cysteine through the phenylalanine, the CDR3 covers 15 amino acids. CDR3 DNA is the only sequence kept; it has 45 bases, read in frame from the first base. Study-level results and caveats: Because counts were too low, approximately 18 rarely observed V segments, including chromosome 9 orphons, were excluded from the earlier analysis of around 590 of the donors. Correlated functional status among segregating V segments might reflect linkage disequilibrium, but an unknown experimental factor could not be ruled out. The 87-base-pair reads could not distinguish some IMGT-functional V segments, including TRBV6-2 and TRBV6-3, so those segments were excluded. A later genetic analysis reported fewer N-insertions in productive TCRs among donors in an Asian-associated ancestry cluster than the roughly 670-donor mean. Because some donors lacked HLA typing at each locus, the association tests relied only on the typed subset. Several of the top co-occurrence clusters appeared to be linked to parvovirus B19, influenza, CMV and Epstein-Barr virus, according to a later analysis. In vitro tests confirmed that a few of the cytomegalovirus-associated TCR beta chains recognize cytomegalovirus antigens. Immune exposure information for the cohort was limited to CMV serostatus. A group of highly shared sequence variants was considered likely to be a technical artifact of the sequencing pipeline. Strong co-occurrence of HLA alleles, especially DR and DQ, made assigning TCR associations to individual alleles difficult. In an earlier analysis of under 600 of the donors, most TCR beta V segments were observed in productive rearrangements about 87% or about 30% of the time, broadly matching IMGT annotations. Across donors, most TCR sequences were observed very rarely, whereas some public TCRs were present in many individuals. A later analysis associated 17,000 or so TCR beta sequences with specific HLA alleles at a false discovery rate of 0.05. In a later analysis, HLA-associated TCR beta chains were found to be more clonally expanded and to have lower generation probabilities than equally common non-associated chains. The classifier was reported to diagnose cytomegalovirus status with high specificity and sensitivity in both the original cohort and the validation cohort. This cohort had only TCR beta chains sequenced, and the lack of alpha or paired-chain data limited which features could be detected. According to the authors, the approach could potentially be generalized to other disease states and immunological phenotypes. In the study, roughly 160 TCR beta chains were listed as associated with cytomegalovirus. Sequencing depth was assumed to be roughly uniform across donors in the presence/absence analyses, though that assumption may not hold. According to a later analysis, most CMV-associated TCR beta chains appeared to be HLA-restricted, and the HLA associations seemed to be driven largely by CMV exposure. An association between a missense DCLRE1C variant and V-gene and J-gene trimming of TCR beta chains was found in a later genetic analysis and replicated in an independent cohort. A further reported finding was that TCR beta sequences accurately predicted the HLA-A and HLA-B alleles for most subjects in the first cohort. According to a later analysis, TCR association rates differed among HLA loci, with DRB1 alleles showing the most associated TCRs and HLA-C alleles showing the fewest.

The rearranged segments are TRBV7-8 and TRBJ2-7; TRBD2 could be the D gene, as 6 bases match. Sequenced material: PBMCs. This TCR derives from a woman aged 40-49 years in good health and CMV-seronegative. In nucleotide form, the sequence is TGTGCCAGCAGCTCTCCTAATAGACTAGCCTACGAGCAGTACTTC. It is translated as CASSSPNRLAYEQYF.